This T cell receptor (beta chain) stems from a study of blood T cell repertoires in COVID-19. Overall study context: Researchers got acute and convalescent COVID-19 samples from the United States, Italy and Spain.

Sequenced by immunoSEQ multiplex PCR; TCRdb stores in-frame clones only, minus some. The repertoire holds over 95,000 clones, with 65% to 85% as singletons. Germline assignment: CDR1 SGHRS and CDR2 YFSETQ. V lost 0 bases to trimming and J lost 3 bases; unmatched junction nucleotides: 5. The CDR3 has 16 residues. This chain connects TRBV5-1 to TRBJ1-3; 8 nucleotides match TRBD1. The origin of this receptor is a man aged 45-60 years with acute or convalescent COVID-19. Specimen: peripheral blood. The CDR3 bases are TGCGCCAGCAGCTTGGACACAGGGGGAAGTGGAAACACCATATATTTT. Amino acids: CASSLDTGGSGNTIYF.